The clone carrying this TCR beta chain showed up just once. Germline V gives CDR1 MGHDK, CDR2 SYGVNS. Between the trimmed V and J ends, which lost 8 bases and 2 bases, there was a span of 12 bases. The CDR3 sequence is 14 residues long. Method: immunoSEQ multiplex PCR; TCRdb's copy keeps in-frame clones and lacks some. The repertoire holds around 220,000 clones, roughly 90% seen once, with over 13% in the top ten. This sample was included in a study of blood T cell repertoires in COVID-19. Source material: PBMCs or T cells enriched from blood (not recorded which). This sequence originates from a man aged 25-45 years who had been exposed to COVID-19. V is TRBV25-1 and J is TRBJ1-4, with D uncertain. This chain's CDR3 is CASGLGGTNEKLFF. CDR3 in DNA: TGTGCCAGCGGTCTTGGAGGGACTAATGAAAAACTGTTTTTT.